This paragraph reports one TCR beta chain. This clonotype was detected many times. Its specific antigen is unknown. Per-base quality was not reported, and no clone a single base away is much larger than it. Hyperthyroidism patients were newly diagnosed, had a disease duration of under 2 months, and were aged 18 to 65 years. Any patient with an uncontrolled infection, another autoimmune disease, pregnancy or lactation was excluded. Diagnoses relied on clinical symptoms, serum thyroxine and TRAb, thyroid ultrasound and orbital computed tomography. For progressor patients, blood was drawn at the first diagnosis of hyperthyroidism, before any ophthalmopathy symptoms had appeared. PBMCs were isolated from 10 ml of fresh peripheral blood by Ficoll-Paque density gradient centrifugation. Progressor patients were first diagnosed with Graves' hyperthyroidism and then developed ophthalmopathy during follow-up. Trizol reagent was used to extract total RNA, and RNA quality was then checked on an Agilent 2100 Bioanalyzer.

The data were taken from a study of T cells in Graves' hyperthyroidism and ophthalmopathy (dated by TCRdb to the late 2010s). Regarding the study in general: Peripheral blood samples were taken at initial diagnosis, before any treatment was given. Thyroid tissue and blood T-cell repertoires from six Graves' hyperthyroidism patients were also compared in the study. To identify distinguishing TCR V-J signatures, a discovery cohort of about 100 patients was used, comprising some 45 with Graves' ophthalmopathy and some 60 with stable Graves' hyperthyroidism. The 100 discovery patients were randomly split 7:3 into training and test sets. The paper reports TCR Vbeta CDR3 sequencing of 130 to 150 peripheral blood samples: under 45 ophthalmopathy, fewer than 85 hyperthyroidism and around 17 progressor patients. An independent validation cohort of fewer than 20 hyperthyroidism patients and approximately 15 patients who later progressed to ophthalmopathy tested prospective prediction of ophthalmopathy. Once sampling was done, hyperthyroidism patients were given methimazole at a starting dose of 30 mg daily, whereas ophthalmopathy patients were given high-dose intravenous methylprednisolone.

Here is what the overall study found, with its caveats: Most expanded thyroid clonotypes (frequency above 0.001) were also detected in blood, suggesting blood repertoires may reflect thyroid immune responses. In cross-validation, a model built on a 13 V-J signature told ophthalmopathy apart from stable hyperthyroidism with approximately 91% sensitivity and about 81% specificity, and in testing the same model reached 80%/75%. Sample size was not statistically predetermined, and investigators were not blinded to group allocation. In validation, the model predicted progression to ophthalmopathy with around 71% sensitivity and about 73% specificity, a median of about 6.7 months before onset.

The TCR beta CDR3 regions were amplified from the RNA transcripts. A first-round RT-PCR of the TCR CDR3 used the HTBI primer set with the Qiagen OneStep RT-PCR kit. Libraries were constructed in a second round of multiplex PCR, after which size selection and purification were carried out. Sequencing of the libraries was done on an Illumina HiSeq2000 using paired-end 100 bp reads. As for the original processing: SOAPnuke was used to process the raw data, throwing out any read that contained adapters or uncalled bases, had a mean Phred below 15, or lacked an exact constant-primer or identifier match. High-quality paired reads were merged with COPE v1.2.5, and unique nucleotide sequences were defined as clonotypes. MiTCR v1.1 was used to align the clonotypes against IMGT TRBV, TRBD and TRBJ reference segments. The analysis was restricted to V-J combinations with a frequency above 0.0001, which together covered 99.2% of the repertoires. The TCS score was defined as F50 (clonal expansion) divided by E x V (chaos), with BLOSUM62-based TCRdist calculated between CDR3 peptides within each V-J. Welch's t-statistics and random forest reduced approximately 520 V-J features to 13, which were used in a naive Bayes classifier (R e1071). The public reads were reprocessed in TCRdb via fastp at Q25 and MiXCR, keeping in-frame beta chains. All rows with the same CDR3 protein become a single entry with the most common DNA and genes. V and J calls and clone size were set by TCRdb, not the authors. This sample has 600,000 to 850,000 distinct CDR3 sequences in its table, and roughly a sixth of those were observed once. The top ten clones comprise 16% of the sample.

The germline V gene supplies CDR1 SGHRS and CDR2 YFSETQ. From its cysteine to its phenylalanine, the CDR3 spans 14 amino acids. Of all the DNA, just the CDR3 is kept, 42 bases in frame from base 1. Relative to germline, V is missing 4 bases and J is missing 7 bases, with 7 bases of the junction outside any gene match. The sequencing input was blood. This clonotype originated in a woman aged 50 to 60 with Graves' hyperthyroidism that later progressed to Graves' ophthalmopathy. The chain is assembled from TRBV5-1 and TRBJ2-2; the junction holds 7 bases that match TRBD1. The sequence in DNA is TGCGCCAGCAGCCCGGGACAGAGGATCGGGGAGCTGTTTTTT. Its translation reads: CASSPGQRIGELFF.